One and the same sample provided the 17 T cell receptor beta chains below, sequenced in a study of graft-versus-host responses after intestinal transplantation. Profiled with immunoSEQ multiplex PCR; TCRdb holds only in-frame clones, not every one. The sample holds about 39,000 clones, more than 80% seen once. The sample consisted of PBMCs, taken almost 750 days after intestinal transplantation. These receptor sequences come from a human patient who received an intestinal transplant, so some T cells may come from the graft donor.

The chain carries TRBV9 and TRBJ2-2, with TRBD1 matching 9 bases. In germline, CDR1 is SGDLS, CDR2 YYNGEE. The CDR3 runs 14 residues. V shed 5 bases and J 6 bases; nucleotides not matched to a gene: 5. The DNA of the CDR3 is TGTGCCAGCAGATCGACAGGGGGACCCGGGGAGCTGTTTTTT. Its translation: CASRSTGGPGELFF.

This chain joins TRBV5-1 and TRBJ1-1; D possibly corresponds to TRBD1 (5 bases). V was clipped by 0 bases and J by 1 base, with 7 bases between them. CDR1 and CDR2 (germline): SGHRS, YFSETQ. The CDR3 runs 14 residues. CDR3: CASSLEGRNTEAFF. CDR3 DNA: TGCGCCAGCAGCTTGGAGGGGCGGAACACTGAAGCTTTCTTT.

The V and J genes are TRBV30 and TRBJ1-2, with D maybe TRBD1 (5 bases). CDR3 length: 11 residues. Germline V gene lookup returns CDR1 GTSNPN and CDR2 SVGIG (reference sequence). V lost 2 bases and J lost 13, with 14 bases in between. DNA for the CDR3: TGTGCCTGGAGTAGGGGCCCCGCGGCCACCTTC. It encodes CAWSRGPAATF. The variable domain in full, completed from reference TRBV30 and TRBJ1-2, reads SQTIHQWPATLVQPVGSPLSLECTVEGTSNPNLYWYRQAAGRGLQLLFYSVGIGQISSEVPQNLSASRPQDRQFILSSKKLLLSDSGFYLCAWSRGPAATFGSGTRLTVV.

In DNA, the CDR3 is TGTGCCAGCAGCTCCGACCGACAGTCGCAGTACTTC. Amino acids: CASSSDRQSQYF. The chain recombines TRBV11-2 with TRBJ2-7; tentatively, D is TRBD1 (5 bases). In germline, CDR1 is SGHAT, CDR2 FQNNGV. CDR3 length: 12 residues. With 4 bases removed from V and 9 bases from J, the gap between germline ends came to 13 bases.

The rearrangement uses TRBV25-1 and TRBJ1-1; TRBD1 aligns across 7 bases. The CDR3 contains 12 residues. Germline assignment: CDR1 MGHDK and CDR2 SYGVNS. The trim removed 7 bases at V and 4 bases at J, leaving 3 bases unmatched. CDR3 bases: TGTGCCAGCACGGCAGGGGGCACTGAAGCTTTCTTT. It translates to CASTAGGTEAFF.

The chain recombines TRBV11-1 with TRBJ2-5; the D gene could be TRBD1 or TRBD2 (6 bases each). The CDR3 has 14 amino acids. V was cut by 5 bases and J by 9 bases, with 19 bases left in between. Germline-derived CDR1 and CDR2 are SGHAT and FQDESV (reference sequence). The CDR3 sequence is CASSPGGGAKSQYF. The CDR3 DNA is TGTGCCAGCAGCCCCGGGGGCGGAGCCAAATCCCAGTACTTC.

Regarding this clone: The junction departs from germline at one end; a sequencing error may be responsible. CDR3 DNA sequence: TGTGCCAGCAGGGAAGAAGGGTTCGTCGGGGTTCCCCTCTTT. It is translated as CASREEGFVGVPLF. The chain has TRBV6-5 and TRBJ1-1; no definite D call. The CDR3 has 14 amino acids. The germline V gene encodes CDR1 MNHEY and CDR2 SVGAGI.

This chain uses TRBV6-6 with TRBJ2-5, with 8 bases fitting TRBD2. J was trimmed by 0 bases and V by 5 bases; bases with no gene match: 5. Germline-derived CDR1 and CDR2 are MNHNY and SVGAGI (reference sequence). The CDR3 covers 15 residues. CDR3 loop: CASSRSTSDQETQYF. The CDR3 nucleotides are TGTGCCAGCAGTCGCTCGACTAGCGACCAAGAGACCCAGTACTTC.

The chain uses TRBV7-9 and TRBJ2-6; D possibly corresponds to TRBD2 (6 bases). Germline-derived CDR1 and CDR2 are SEHNR and FQNEAQ (reference sequence). The germline V and J ends were trimmed by 5 bases and 2 bases, with 22 bases remaining between them. The CDR3 loop spans 19 amino acids. CDR3 in amino acids: CASSQGATGVPPGANVLTF. CDR3 bases: TGTGCCAGCAGCCAAGGGGCGACGGGAGTGCCTCCTGGGGCCAACGTCCTGACTTTC. The variable domain in full, completed from reference TRBV7-9 and TRBJ2-6, reads DTGVSQNPRHKITKRGQNVTFRCDPISEHNRLYWYRQTLGQGPEFLTYFQNEAQLEKSRLLSDRFSAERPKGSFSTLEIQRTEQGDSAMYLCASSQGATGVPPGANVLTFGAGSRLTVL.

With respect to this clone: Other DNA sequences within the sample encode an identical CDR3. The V gene is TRBV9, the J gene TRBJ2-5; no definite D call. CDR1 is SGDLS, CDR2 YYNGEE, per germline. The CDR3 spans 13 residues. Trimming stripped 0 bases from V and 7 bases from J, with 10 bases between. The CDR3 DNA follows: TGTGCCAGCAGCGTAGACAGTGGAAGGACCCAGTACTTC. It specifies CASSVDSGRTQYF.

V and J are TRBV7-3 and TRBJ1-1; maybe TRBD1 (5 bases). V dropped 3 bases and J dropped 5 bases, with 10 bases sitting between them. The CDR3 covers 13 residues. Per the germline V gene, CDR1 is SGHTA and CDR2 is FQGTGA. The chain's CDR3 is CASSFGGGTEAFF. CDR3 DNA: TGTGCCAGCAGCTTCGGCGGGGGAACTGAAGCTTTCTTT. Full variable domain (outside the CDR3, taken from reference TRBV7-3 and TRBJ1-1): GAGVSQTPSNKVTEKGKYVELRCDPISGHTALYWYRQSLGQGPEFLIYFQGTGAADDSGLPNDRFFAVRPEGSVSTLKIQRTERGDSAVYLCASSFGGGTEAFFGQGTRLTVV.

The chain joins TRBV2 to TRBJ1-1; D gene ambiguous. Germline V gene lookup returns CDR1 SNHLY and CDR2 FYNNEI. V was cut by 6 bases and J by 11 bases, with 16 bases left in between. This CDR3 is built from 12 residues. The chain's CDR3 is CASRNTRNWAFF. CDR3 in DNA: TGTGCCAGCAGGAACACGCGAAATTGGGCTTTCTTT.

This chain joins TRBV5-4 and TRBJ1-2; 7 nucleotides agree with TRBD1. Trimming removed 2 bases from V and 4 bases from J; junction bases left unmatched: 5. The CDR3 is 14 amino acids. CDR1 is SGHNT and CDR2 is YYREEE in the germline V gene (reference sequence). The CDR3 sequence is CASSLPGQLYGYTF. The CDR3 DNA sequence: TGTGCCAGCAGCTTACCGGGACAGCTCTATGGCTACACCTTC.

CDR3 in DNA: TGTGCCATCAAGTCCGAAGCAGATACGCAGTATTTT. The encoded protein is CAIKSEADTQYF. The V call is TRBV10-3, the J call TRBJ2-3; D is unresolved. From germline, CDR1 is ENHRY and CDR2 SYGVKD. The CDR3 runs to 12 residues. The V and J ends lost 7 bases and 4 bases respectively, with 9 bases between them.

In DNA form, the CDR3 reads TGTGCCAGCAGTTTTGTCGGGGGGCTCTTTAGCAATCAGCCCCAGCATTTT. Translated: CASSFVGGLFSNQPQHF. V and J are TRBV28 and TRBJ1-5; TRBD1 is a possible D gene (6 bases). V lost 3 bases and J lost 0, with 15 bases in between. CDR1 and CDR2 (germline): MDHEN, SYDVKM. The CDR3 extends over 17 amino acids. Using reference TRBV28 and TRBJ1-5 for the parts outside the CDR3, the full variable domain is DVKVTQSSRYLVKRTGEKVFLECVQDMDHENMFWYRQDPGLGLRLIYFSYDVKMKEKGDIPEGYSVSREKKERFSLILESASTNQTSMYLCASSFVGGLFSNQPQHFGDGTRLSIL.

This sequence joins TRBV27 and TRBJ2-1; a possible D gene is TRBD2 (7 bases). Germline-derived CDR1 and CDR2 are MNHEY and SMNVEV (reference sequence). V lost 3 bases to trimming and J lost 1 base, with 13 bases between them. CDR3 length: 16 amino acids. CDR3 region: CASSFSGGGSYNEQFF. The DNA for the CDR3 is TGTGCCAGCAGTTTTTCGGGGGGCGGATCCTACAATGAGCAGTTCTTC.

The chain couples TRBV11-1 to TRBJ2-7; TRBD2 is a possible D gene (6 bases). The CDR3 runs 15 residues. Germline V gene sequence: CDR1 SGHAT, CDR2 FQDESV (reference sequence). The V and J ends lost 1 base and 6 bases respectively, with 16 bases between them. The CDR3: CASSLGGGISAEQYF. CDR3 DNA sequence: TGTGCCAGCAGCTTAGGGGGCGGGATCTCGGCCGAGCAGTACTTC.